This TCR beta chain was sequenced for a study of blood T cell repertoires in COVID-19. As for the study in general: The study drew acute and convalescent COVID-19 samples from the United States, Italy and Spain. Nucleic acid was either cDNA or gDNA, and it came from T cells, B-cell-depleted T cells, or PBMCs.

The ends were cut back, 3 bases at V and 2 bases at J, with 8 bases in the middle. CDR1 LNHDA and CDR2 SQIVND come from the germline V gene (reference sequence). This CDR3 has 14 residues. As handled by the study authors: Amplification of reference gene primers provided the estimated nucleated cell counts. Some clones are missing from TCRdb's copy, which holds only in-frame ones; the method was immunoSEQ multiplex PCR. V and J calls and clone size are those listed in that table; D and trimming were worked out from the DNA. Counted here are approximately 140,000 clones, less than 85% occurring once; the ten biggest clones make up approximately 18%.

What was sequenced was peripheral blood. This rearrangement joins TRBV19 to TRBJ1-3, with TRBD1 as a possible D gene (6 bases). The TCR comes from an elderly woman with acute or convalescent COVID-19. CDR3 coding DNA: TGTGCCAGTAGTATGGGGGGGCCTGGAAACACCATATATTTT. It codes for CASSMGGPGNTIYF.